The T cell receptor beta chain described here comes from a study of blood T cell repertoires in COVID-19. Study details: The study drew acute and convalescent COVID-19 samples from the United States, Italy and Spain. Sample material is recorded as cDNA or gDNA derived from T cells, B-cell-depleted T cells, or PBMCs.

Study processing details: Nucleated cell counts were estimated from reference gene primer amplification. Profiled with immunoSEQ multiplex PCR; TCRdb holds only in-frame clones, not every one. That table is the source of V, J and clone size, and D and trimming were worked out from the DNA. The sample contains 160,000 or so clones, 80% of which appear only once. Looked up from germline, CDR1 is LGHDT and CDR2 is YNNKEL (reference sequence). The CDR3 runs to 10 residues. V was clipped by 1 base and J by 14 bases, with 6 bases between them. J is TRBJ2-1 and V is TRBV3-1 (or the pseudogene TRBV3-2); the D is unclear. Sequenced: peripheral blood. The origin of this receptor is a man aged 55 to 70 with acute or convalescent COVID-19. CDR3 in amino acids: CASSQGLEFF. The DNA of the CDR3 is TGTGCCAGCAGCCAAGGCCTAGAGTTCTTC.